The clone carrying this T cell receptor (beta chain) showed up just a few times. Its target is not known. This CDR3 has 14 amino acids. Trimming pared 5 bases from V and 1 base from J, leaving 14 bases between. Germline V gene data show CDR1 as DFQATT and CDR2 as SNEGSKA (reference sequence). The authors prepared the TCRbeta library with unique molecular identifiers. MiXCR was run by TCRdb on the PCR reads, yielding one entry per CDR3 protein. The sample shows about 290,000 distinct CDR3 sequences, roughly a tenth of them seen only once. This entry belongs to a study of T-cell reconstitution after alpha-beta-depleted transplantation in children. Findings of the study overall: Approximately two months post-transplant, alpha-beta T cells reportedly originated from several hundred expanded graft clones.

The sequence was collected from a boy less than two years old with acute myeloid leukemia, due to receive a stem cell transplant. The material was PBMCs, obtained before TCRalphabeta/CD19-depleted stem cell transplant. The chain has TRBV20-1 and TRBJ2-5; D may be TRBD2 (5 bases). The CDR3: CSALFIASQETQYF. CDR3 DNA: TGCAGTGCTCTCTTCATAGCGAGCCAAGAGACCCAGTACTTC.